This TCR beta chain was recovered during a study of blood T cell repertoires in COVID-19. The wider study: From T cells, B-cell-depleted T cells, or PBMCs came the material, which was cDNA or gDNA.

CDR1 is LGHNA and CDR2 is YSLEER in the germline V gene. Trimming left V 2 bases short and J 0 bases short, with 8 bases between. The CDR3 runs 15 residues. Worth noting for this clone: Other DNA sequences within the sample encode an identical CDR3.

Data came from immunoSEQ multiplex PCR; TCRdb stores just in-frame clones and leaves some out. The top ten clones hold 3.5% to 5% of a sample with roughly 320,000 clones, 90% to 95% of them seen once. The sequenced material came from PBMCs or T cells enriched from blood (not recorded which). This sequence originates from a woman in her 30s who had been exposed to COVID-19. The chain combines TRBV4-3 with TRBJ2-4, with D uncertain. The CDR3 DNA reads TGCGCCAGCAGCCAAACCCTAGTAGCCAAAAACATTCAGTACTTC. This gives the protein CASSQTLVAKNIQYF.